Sequencing of this T cell receptor (beta chain) was carried out in a study of cytomegalovirus exposure and HLA in healthy donors. Whole-study context: Assignment to the Caucasian-associated ancestry cluster applied to over 70% of the approximately 420 genotyped donors. Study observations and caveats: Apparent HLA restriction characterized most CMV-associated TCR beta chains in a later analysis. According to the study, 150 to 200 TCR beta chains were cytomegalovirus-associated.

This clone came up a few times. Its antigen is undetermined. 13 Jbeta primers and 60 Vbeta primers were used for the PCR. Only in-frame clones appear in the TCRdb table, and some are missing; sequencing was by immunoSEQ multiplex PCR. The table includes 110,000 to 150,000 clones, more than 8% detected once. The CDR3 is 14 residues long. V dropped 4 bases and J dropped 1; count of bases not matched to a gene: 3. Germline V gene data show CDR1 as KGHSH and CDR2 as LQKENI. The rearrangement uses TRBV18 and TRBJ1-1; 7 nucleotides line up with TRBD1. This clonotype was obtained from a man aged 50-60 years in good health and CMV-seronegative. Sample: PBMCs. CDR3 region: CASSRDSANTEAFF. In DNA form, the CDR3 reads TGTGCCAGCTCACGGGACAGTGCGAACACTGAAGCTTTCTTT.